The clone carrying this T cell receptor beta chain was picked up a small number of times. The CDR3 contains 16 residues. Germline V gene data show CDR1 as SGHRS and CDR2 as YFSETQ. The germline V and J ends were trimmed by 4 bases and 3 bases, with 17 bases remaining between them. The sample comes from a study of cytomegalovirus exposure and HLA in healthy donors. In the PCR, 60 Vbeta and 13 Jbeta primers were used. Assay used: immunoSEQ multiplex PCR; TCRdb lists only in-frame clones, some missing. This sample yields about 150,000 clones, of which about 78% are seen a single time; around 14% belongs to the top ten.

The specimen sequenced was PBMCs. V usage is TRBV5-1 and J usage is TRBJ2-4; TRBD1 is a possible D gene (6 bases). The origin of this receptor is a woman aged 45-65 years in good health and CMV-seropositive. The CDR3 DNA sequence: TGCGCCAGCAGCCCGGGACAAACCCGTGACAAAAACATTCAGTACTTC. Its translation: CASSPGQTRDKNIQYF.